A single sample is the source of the 23 T cell receptor beta chains below, sequenced in a study of blood T cell repertoires in COVID-19. Sequencing used immunoSEQ multiplex PCR; TCRdb keeps in-frame clones, though not all of them. Here the sample spans around 270,000 clones, approximately 80% being singletons. Sequenced sample: peripheral blood. These receptors came from a man in his 60s with acute or convalescent COVID-19.

The rearrangement uses TRBV28 and TRBJ1-2; 9 nucleotides align to TRBD1. Germline V gives CDR1 MDHEN, CDR2 SYDVKM. This CDR3 has 16 residues. V shed 6 bases and J 4 bases; nucleotides not matched to a gene: 12. CDR3 residues: CASSPPQGAWGYGYTF. The CDR3 DNA sequence: TGTGCCAGCAGCCCGCCACAGGGGGCGTGGGGCTATGGCTACACCTTC.

In this sample, this clone turned up once. The gene calls are TRBV19 and TRBJ1-2; possible D gene TRBD1, 5 bases. The CDR3 contains 11 residues. V lost 3 bases to trimming and J lost 8 bases, with 7 bases between them. The V gene's germline CDR1 is LNHDA and CDR2 SQIVND (reference sequence). The CDR3 loop reads CASSIGGGYTF. As DNA, the CDR3 is TGTGCCAGTAGTATCGGGGGAGGCTACACCTTC.

The rearrangement joins TRBV18 to TRBJ2-7; 8 nucleotides align to TRBD2. This CDR3 has 12 residues. J gave up 6 bases and V 6 bases, and 4 bases lay outside the gene matches. The germline V gene has CDR1 KGHSH and CDR2 LQKENI. The CDR3 spells CASSQGTSEQYF. The DNA for the CDR3 is TGTGCCAGCTCCCAAGGGACTAGCGAGCAGTACTTC.

The chain combines TRBV7-6 with TRBJ1-3; D ambiguous. From germline, CDR1 is SGHVS and CDR2 FNYEAQ. This CDR3 spans 20 amino acids. Trimming pared 1 base from V and 0 bases from J, leaving 22 bases between. The CDR3 sequence is CASSLGVAGVGRNSGNTIYF. In nucleotides, the CDR3 is TGTGCCAGCAGCTTAGGGGTTGCGGGTGTTGGCAGAAACTCTGGAAACACCATATATTTT.

V gene TRBV13 combines with J gene TRBJ2-3, with 7 bases matching TRBD1. V shed 5 bases, J shed 4 bases, and the junction held 9 bases outside the gene matches. Germline-derived CDR1 and CDR2 are PRHDT and FYEKMQ (reference sequence). There are 15 residues in the CDR3. The DNA for the CDR3 is TGTGCCAGCAGCCTCCGACAGGGCGGCCCAGATACGCAGTATTTT. This encodes CASSLRQGGPDTQYF. Supplemented by reference TRBV13 and TRBJ2-3, the full variable domain reads AAGVIQSPRHLIKEKRETATLKCYPIPRHDTVYWYQQGPGQDPQFLISFYEKMQSDKGSIPDRFSAQQFSDYHSELNMSSLELGDSALYFCASSLRQGGPDTQYFGPGTRLTVL.

The chain has TRBV9 and TRBJ1-1; D call uncertain. Germline V gene data show CDR1 as SGDLS and CDR2 as YYNGEE. The V end lost 0 bases, the J end lost 2 bases, and 5 bases lay between the germline ends. The CDR3 is made up of 13 amino acids. The CDR3 DNA reads as TGTGCCAGCAGCGTAGATAGAAACACTGAAGCTTTCTTT. It yields the protein CASSVDRNTEAFF.

This clone was seen only a few times. CDR3 amino acids: CASKIRGGPDTQYF. CDR3 bases: TGTGCCAGCAAGATACGGGGGGGGCCAGATACGCAGTATTTT. This chain uses TRBV28 with TRBJ2-3; 8 bases match TRBD2. The length of the CDR3 is 14 residues. The V segment lost 7 bases and the J segment 4 bases; nucleotides outside the gene matches: 7. Germline values: CDR1 MDHEN, CDR2 SYDVKM. The full variable domain, with the rest looked up from reference TRBV28 and TRBJ2-3, is DVKVTQSSRYLVKRTGEKVFLECVQDMDHENMFWYRQDPGLGLRLIYFSYDVKMKEKGDIPEGYSVSREKKERFSLILESASTNQTSMYLCASKIRGGPDTQYFGPGTRLTVL.

This chain connects TRBV13 to TRBJ2-7, with 9 bases identical to TRBD1. From germline, CDR1 is PRHDT and CDR2 FYEKMQ (reference sequence). Losses at the gene ends were 5 bases for V and 4 bases for J; bases not matched to a gene: 9. The CDR3 extends over 15 amino acids. The CDR3 spells CASSPRTGEVYEQYF. Here the CDR3 DNA reads TGTGCCAGCAGCCCCCGGACAGGGGAAGTTTACGAGCAGTACTTC.

The chain carries TRBV11-3 and TRBJ2-3; 8 bases align to TRBD1. The CDR3 consists of 16 residues. Trimming cost V 0 bases and J 8 bases; bases outside gene matches: 10. Looked up from germline, CDR1 is SGHNT and CDR2 is YENEEA. CDR3 in amino acids: CASSLDGQGGFSTQYF. The DNA for the CDR3 is TGTGCCAGCAGCTTAGACGGACAGGGTGGCTTTAGTACGCAGTATTTT.

The chain is built from TRBV7-9 and TRBJ2-3; no clear D gene. CDR3 size: 16 residues. The germline gives CDR1 SEHNR, CDR2 FQNEAQ (reference sequence). Trimming removed 1 base from V and 0 bases from J, with 11 bases in between. CDR3 in DNA: TGTGCCAGCAGCTTAGGAGTCCGAATTAGCACAGATACGCAGTATTTT. Protein sequence: CASSLGVRISTDTQYF.

The CDR3 spells CATWPGDTEAFF. In nucleotides, the CDR3 is TGTGCCACCTGGCCGGGAGACACTGAAGCTTTCTTT. The chain has TRBV10-3 and TRBJ1-1, with D unresolved. This CDR3 is built from 12 residues. In germline, CDR1 is ENHRY, CDR2 SYGVKD. V lost 10 bases, J lost 3 bases, and 12 bases lay in between.

The chain recombines TRBV2 with TRBJ2-3; D possibly corresponds to TRBD2 (5 bases). The CDR3 sequence is 15 residues long. V shed 5 bases and J shed 1 base, with 13 bases lying between them. Germline V gene data show CDR1 as SNHLY and CDR2 as FYNNEI. Written as DNA, the CDR3 is TGTGCCAGCAGTAGTGAATACGGGGGCACAGATACGCAGTATTTT. Encoded protein: CASSSEYGGTDTQYF.

J is TRBJ2-1 and V is TRBV29-1; 9 bases are a match to TRBD2. Trimming cost V 2 bases and J 6 bases; bases outside gene matches: 17. Per germline, CDR1 SQVTM and CDR2 ANQGSEA. The CDR3 has 18 residues. CDR3 coding DNA: TGCAGCGTTGAATGGCGGGAGGGCTCCCGACGTCCCCGCAATGAGCAGTTCTTC. As protein: CSVEWREGSRRPRNEQFF.

Concerning this clone itself: The junction and the germline gene differ at one end; a read error may be behind it. The chain couples TRBV29-1 to TRBJ2-5; 7 bases align to TRBD1. The CDR3 has 14 residues. Germline values: CDR1 SQVTM, CDR2 ANQGSEA. The CDR3 region has the DNA TGCAGCGTGGAAGGGGGCCAAAGGGGGGAGACCCAGTACTTC. Its protein product is CSVEGGQRGETQYF.

This clone was seen a few times. This rearrangement joins TRBV7-9 to TRBJ2-1, with D maybe TRBD2 (5 bases). Germline assignment: CDR1 SEHNR and CDR2 FQNEAQ (reference sequence). Trimming pared 5 bases from V and 1 base from J, leaving 15 bases between. The CDR3 is 16 amino acids. In DNA form, the CDR3 reads TGTGCCAGCAGCCACAATCTAGCCGGTTCCTACAATGAGCAGTTCTTC. Translated: CASSHNLAGSYNEQFF.

The chain combines TRBV11-2 with TRBJ2-7, with 8 bases fitting TRBD2. Per germline, CDR1 SGHAT and CDR2 FQNNGV. Germline trimming cut 4 bases from V and 0 bases from J; bases unmatched to any gene: 5. This CDR3 is 15 amino acids long. CDR3 nucleotide sequence: TGTGCCAGCAGCTCGGGTAGCGGGACCTCCTACGAGCAGTACTTC. It is translated as CASSSGSGTSYEQYF. Full variable domain (remainder filled in from reference TRBV11-2 and TRBJ2-7): EAGVAQSPRYKIIEKRQSVAFWCNPISGHATLYWYQQILGQGPKLLIQFQNNGVVDDSQLPKDRFSAERLKGVDSTLKIQPAKLEDSAVYLCASSSGSGTSYEQYFGPGTRLTVT.

The chain recombines TRBV19 with TRBJ1-1, with D perhaps matching TRBD1 (5 bases). V was pared by 6 bases and J by 7 bases, with 27 bases between. Germline CDR1 and CDR2: LNHDA and SQIVND (reference sequence). The CDR3 loop spans 17 amino acids. The CDR3 protein is CASSPTASATTRIEAFF. In nucleotides, the CDR3 is TGTGCCAGTAGCCCGACAGCCTCGGCGACGACAAGGATTGAAGCTTTCTTT.

The chain links TRBV11-3 to TRBJ2-3; 11 bases are a match to TRBD2. The CDR3 has 16 residues. Germline assignment: CDR1 SGHNT and CDR2 YENEEA. Trimming took 5 bases from V and 1 from J; bases not matched to a gene: 5. The CDR3, as DNA: TGTGCCAGCAGCCACCAACTAGCGGGGGGCACAGATACGCAGTATTTT. This gives the protein CASSHQLAGGTDTQYF.

The gene calls are TRBV19 and TRBJ2-4, with a tentative D call TRBD1 (6 bases). The CDR3 is 17 residues long. Germline lookup yields CDR1 LNHDA and CDR2 SQIVND (reference sequence). Trimming removed 5 bases at V and 6 bases at J, with 23 bases between. CDR3 bases: TGTGCCAGTAGTCGCGAGGGACAATGGGATAGGGGAAACATTCAGTACTTC. Its protein product is CASSREGQWDRGNIQYF.

The chain couples TRBV19 to TRBJ1-5; 7 positions agree with TRBD1. This CDR3 spans 14 amino acids. V was pared by 3 bases and J by 13 bases, with 12 bases of the junction left unmatched. Germline CDR1 and CDR2: LNHDA and SQIVND (reference sequence). DNA for the CDR3: TGTGCCAGTAGTATGCGGGACAGTGAACGAACGCAGCATTTT. Amino acid sequence: CASSMRDSERTQHF.

J is TRBJ2-4 and V is TRBV3-1 (or the pseudogene TRBV3-2), with 8 bases identical to TRBD2. Trimming removed 4 bases from V and 3 bases from J; junction bases left unmatched: 8. CDR3 length: 16 residues. Germline V CDR1 and CDR2: LGHDT, YNNKEL (reference sequence). Here the CDR3 reads CASSLPGGGNKNIQYF. DNA of the CDR3: TGTGCCAGCAGCCTCCCCGGGGGGGGGAACAAAAACATTCAGTACTTC.

This chain's CDR3 is CASSTESYAKNIQYF. Here the CDR3 DNA reads TGTGCCAGCAGTACTGAATCTTATGCCAAAAACATTCAGTACTTC. The chain combines TRBV2 with TRBJ2-4; D remains ambiguous. Trimming took off 5 bases at V and 1 base at J, with 12 bases between the two ends. Germline V CDR1 and CDR2: SNHLY, FYNNEI. The CDR3 has 15 amino acids.

This clone was counted between two and nine times. V is TRBV5-1 and J is TRBJ1-1, with D perhaps TRBD1 (5 bases). V was pared by 6 bases and J by 4 bases, with 16 bases between. This CDR3 region has 14 residues. The germline V gene encodes CDR1 SGHRS and CDR2 YFSETQ. The CDR3 spells CASNPLSGSTEAFF. The DNA for the CDR3 is TGCGCCAGCAACCCTTTATCAGGGTCCACTGAAGCTTTCTTT.